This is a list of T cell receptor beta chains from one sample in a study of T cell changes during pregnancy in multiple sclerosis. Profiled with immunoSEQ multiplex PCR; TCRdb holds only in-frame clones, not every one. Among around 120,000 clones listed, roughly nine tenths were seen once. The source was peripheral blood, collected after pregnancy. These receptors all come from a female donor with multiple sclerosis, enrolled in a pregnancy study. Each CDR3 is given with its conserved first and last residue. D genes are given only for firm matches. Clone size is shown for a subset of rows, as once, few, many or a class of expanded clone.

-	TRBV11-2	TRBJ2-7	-	TGTGCCAGCAGCTTAGATCCCAGGTTCTCCTACGAGCAGTACTTC	CASSLDPRFSYEQYF
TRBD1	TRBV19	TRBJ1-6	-	TGTGCCAGTAGTATGGGACAGGGAGGCGTTTCACCCCTCCACTTT	CASSMGQGGVSPLHF
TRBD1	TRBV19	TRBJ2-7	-	TGTGCCAGTAGTTTGACAGGGGTTCCCTACGAGCAGTACTTC	CASSLTGVPYEQYF
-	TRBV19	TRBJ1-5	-	TGTGCCAGTAGTACAGATTATAGCAATCAGCCCCAGCATTTT	CASSTDYSNQPQHF
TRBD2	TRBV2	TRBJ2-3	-	TGTGCCAGCAGCCCCGGACTAGCGGTTCACACAGATACGCAGTATTTT	CASSPGLAVHTDTQYF
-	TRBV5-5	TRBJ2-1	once	TGTGCCAGCAGCTTGGCACTAGGCTCCTACAATGAGCAGTTCTTC	CASSLALGSYNEQFF
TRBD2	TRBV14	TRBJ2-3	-	TGTGCCAGCAGCCAAGGCAGCGGGGGAACAGATACGCAGTATTTT	CASSQGSGGTDTQYF
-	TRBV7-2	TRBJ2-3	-	TGTGCCAGCAGCTCAGTCGGGGGGCGCTTAGTGACAGATACGCAGTATTTT	CASSSVGGRLVTDTQYF
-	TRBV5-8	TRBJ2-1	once	TGTGCCAGCAGCCTCAGCTCCTACAATGAGCAGTTCTTC	CASSLSSYNEQFF
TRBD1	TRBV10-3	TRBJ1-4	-	TGTGCCATCAGGTCCCAGGGGGCAACTAATGAAAAACTGTTTTTT	CAIRSQGATNEKLFF
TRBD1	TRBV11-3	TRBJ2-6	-	TGTGCCAGCAGCTTAGGAGCGGGACAGGGGAGTGGGGCCAACGTCCTGACTTTC	CASSLGAGQGSGANVLTF
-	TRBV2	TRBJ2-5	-	TGTGCCAGCAGTATACAAGAGACCCAGTACTTC	CASSIQETQYF
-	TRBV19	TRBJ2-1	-	TGTGCCAGTAGTATAGTTCAGACAGTCAGCTCCTACAATGAGCAGTTCTTC	CASSIVQTVSSYNEQFF
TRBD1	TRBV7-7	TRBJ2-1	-	TGTGCTAGCAGCCCCGTTGAGGGGGCTGGGGGTGAGCAGTTCTTC	CASSPVEGAGGEQFF
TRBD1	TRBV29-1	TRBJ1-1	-	TGCAGCGTTGAAGTGGGGACAGCGAACACTGAAGCTTTCTTT	CSVEVGTANTEAFF
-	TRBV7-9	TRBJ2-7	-	TGTGCCAGCAGCCAAGGGGGTAACGAGCAGTACTTC	CASSQGGNEQYF
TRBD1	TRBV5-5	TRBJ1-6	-	TGTGCCAGCTCCGTTTTAGGGGGCGGGTTGGCACCCCTCCACTTT	CASSVLGGGLAPLHF
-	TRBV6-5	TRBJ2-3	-	TGTGCCAGCAGTTACTCCCTGTCCACAGATACGCAGTATTTT	CASSYSLSTDTQYF
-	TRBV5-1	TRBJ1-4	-	TGCGCCAGCAGGTCGGGAGGGCAGGTGACTAATGAAAAACTGTTTTTT	CASRSGGQVTNEKLFF
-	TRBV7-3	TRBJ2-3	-	TGTGCCAGCAGCTTACGTGGGGGGGCCACAGATACGCAGTATTTT	CASSLRGGATDTQYF
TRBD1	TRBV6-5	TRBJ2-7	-	TGTGCCAGCAGTGACAGGGTCTACGAGCAGTACTTC	CASSDRVYEQYF
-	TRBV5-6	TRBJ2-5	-	TGTGCCAGCAGCCCAACCCAACAGGGTGACGAGACCCAGTACTTC	CASSPTQQGDETQYF
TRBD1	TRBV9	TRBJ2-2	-	TGTGCCAGCAGCGTCCAGGGACAGGGGGATACCGGGGAGCTGTTTTTT	CASSVQGQGDTGELFF
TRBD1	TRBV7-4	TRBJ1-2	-	TGTGCCAGCAGCTTAGGACAGGGGTTGGATGGCTACACCTTC	CASSLGQGLDGYTF
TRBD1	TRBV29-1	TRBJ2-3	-	TGCAGCGTTGGACAGGGATCCACAGATACGCAGTATTTT	CSVGQGSTDTQYF
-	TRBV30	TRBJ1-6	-	TGTGCCTGGGGTGCGGCAGGGCTTAATTCACCCCTCCACTTT	CAWGAAGLNSPLHF
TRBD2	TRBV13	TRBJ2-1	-	TGTGCCAGCAGCCCCGATACTAGCGGGGGGACCTACAATGAGCAGTTCTTC	CASSPDTSGGTYNEQFF
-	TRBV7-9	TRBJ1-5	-	TGTGCCAGCAGCTTAGGCCCTCGGGGGGGTGTCGGGATCAATCAGCCCCAGCATTTT	CASSLGPRGGVGINQPQHF
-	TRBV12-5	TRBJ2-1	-	TGTGCTAGTGGTTTGGCGGCGGGTACTAGCCCGGTCTTC	CASGLAAGTSPVF
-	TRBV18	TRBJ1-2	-	TGTGCCAGCTCACCAGAAATTAAACTAAGCTATGGCTACACCTTC	CASSPEIKLSYGYTF
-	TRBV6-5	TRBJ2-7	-	TGTGCCAGCAGTTCGGTTATATACGAGCAGTACTTC	CASSSVIYEQYF
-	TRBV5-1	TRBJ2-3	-	TGCGCCAGCAGCTTGGAACGACAGTCGAGAGATACGCAGTATTTT	CASSLERQSRDTQYF
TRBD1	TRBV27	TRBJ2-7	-	TGTGCCAGCAGTATCCACAGGGGTCTTTTCTACGAGCAGTACTTC	CASSIHRGLFYEQYF
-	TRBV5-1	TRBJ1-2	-	TGCGCCAGCACCAGGGATAACTATGGCTACACCTTC	CASTRDNYGYTF
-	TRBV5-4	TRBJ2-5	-	TGTGCCAGCAGCTTGGGACTGCAAGAGACCCAGTACTTC	CASSLGLQETQYF
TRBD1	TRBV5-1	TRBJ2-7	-	TGCGCCAGCAGCTTGGTTTTCGACAGGGACTACGAGCAGTACTTC	CASSLVFDRDYEQYF
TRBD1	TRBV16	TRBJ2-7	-	TGTGCCAGCAGCCAAGGGGACAGGATTTCCTACGAGCAGTACTTC	CASSQGDRISYEQYF
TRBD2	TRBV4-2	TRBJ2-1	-	TGTGCCAGCAGCCTTGGGGGTCGGGGGGATGAGCAGTTCTTC	CASSLGGRGDEQFF
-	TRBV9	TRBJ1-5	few	TGTGCCAGCAGCCAAGGGGATTTCGGCAATCAGCCCCAGCATTTT	CASSQGDFGNQPQHF
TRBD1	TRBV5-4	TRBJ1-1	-	TGTGCCAGCACCCTCTCCGACAGGGCCACTGAAGCTTTCTTT	CASTLSDRATEAFF
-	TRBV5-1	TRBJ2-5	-	TGCGCCAGCAGCTTGAGGGCTACACCTCGGGAAACCCAGTACTTC	CASSLRATPRETQYF
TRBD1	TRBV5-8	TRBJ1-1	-	TGTGCCAGCAGAAAAAGGGGGACAGGTAGGGGGGCGGACACTGAAGCTTTCTTT	CASRKRGTGRGADTEAFF
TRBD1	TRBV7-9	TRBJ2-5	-	TGTGCCAGCAGCTCCCCCTCCGGGACAGGGCACGAGACCCAGTACTTC	CASSSPSGTGHETQYF
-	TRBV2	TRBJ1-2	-	TGTGCCAGCAGTGTTCGGGAAGCTGCTAGGACGAGCTTTTATGGCTACACCTTC	CASSVREAARTSFYGYTF
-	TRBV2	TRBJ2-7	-	TGTGCCAGCAGGGTGGACAGCTACGAGCAGTACTTC	CASRVDSYEQYF
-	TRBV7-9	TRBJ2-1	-	TGTGCCAGCAACCGATGGGGGGACGATGAGCAGTTCTTC	CASNRWGDDEQFF
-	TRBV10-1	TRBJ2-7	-	TGCGCCAGCAGTGAGTTACGGGGTGACGAGCAGTACTTC	CASSELRGDEQYF
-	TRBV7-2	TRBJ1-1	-	TGTGCCAGCAGCTCCTACACTGAAGCTTTCTTT	CASSSYTEAFF